Each of the 21 T cell receptor beta chains below was sequenced from the same sample in a study of blood T cell repertoires in COVID-19. Assay used: immunoSEQ multiplex PCR; TCRdb lists only in-frame clones, some missing. The sample has about 150,000 clones, under 95% seen once. Material: peripheral blood. These receptors all stem from a man aged 50-60 years with acute or convalescent COVID-19.

The chain couples TRBV4-2 to TRBJ1-2; TRBD1 matches 8 bases. CDR3 length equals 17 residues. The V segment lost 1 base and the J segment 4 bases; nucleotides outside the gene matches: 11. The germline V gene has CDR1 LGHNA and CDR2 YNFKEQ. The chain's CDR3 is CASSQARRGTGPYGYTF. CDR3 bases: TGTGCCAGCAGCCAAGCTCGGCGCGGGACAGGCCCCTATGGCTACACCTTC.

The CDR3 here is CASSPWVRTGFLSNSPLHF. In nucleotides, the CDR3 is TGTGCCAGCAGTCCGTGGGTCCGGACAGGGTTCCTTTCTAATTCACCCCTCCACTTT. The V gene is TRBV28, the J gene TRBJ1-6; 8 bases fit TRBD1. The CDR3 is 19 residues long. Trimming at V came to 5 bases and at J to 6 bases, leaving 18 bases not matched to a gene. The germline gives CDR1 MDHEN, CDR2 SYDVKM.

The chain employs TRBV19 and TRBJ1-1; D is unresolved. Germline-derived CDR1 and CDR2 are LNHDA and SQIVND (reference sequence). CDR3 size: 14 residues. Trimming stripped 4 bases from V and 1 base from J, with 10 bases between. CDR3 region: CASSSDPPNTEAFF. In DNA, the CDR3 is TGTGCCAGTAGTAGCGATCCCCCGAACACTGAAGCTTTCTTT. The variable domain in full, completed from reference TRBV19 and TRBJ1-1, reads DGGITQSPKYLFRKEGQNVTLSCEQNLNHDAMYWYRQDPGQGLRLIYYSQIVNDFQKGDIAEGYSVSREKKESFPLTVTSAQKNPTAFYLCASSSDPPNTEAFFGQGTRLTVV.

V and J are TRBV11-3 and TRBJ2-3, with TRBD1 identical over 7 bases. Looked up from germline, CDR1 is SGHNT and CDR2 is YENEEA. The CDR3 contains 15 residues. Germline trimming cut 5 bases from V and 2 bases from J; bases unmatched to any gene: 7. The CDR3 DNA sequence: TGTGCCAGCAGCCCCGGACAGGAAGACACAGATACGCAGTATTTT. Translating gives CASSPGQEDTDTQYF.

The chain has TRBV7-6 and TRBJ2-2; D possibly corresponds to TRBD2 (5 bases). The CDR3 is made up of 15 amino acids. V lost 2 bases and J 6 bases, leaving 13 bases between the germline ends. The germline V gene has CDR1 SGHVS and CDR2 FNYEAQ. This chain's CDR3 is CASSLTTSGAGELFF. CDR3 DNA sequence: TGTGCCAGCAGCTTAACAACTAGTGGGGCCGGGGAGCTGTTTTTT.

The V call is TRBV19, the J call TRBJ2-5; possibly TRBD1 for D (6 bases). Germline CDR1 and CDR2: LNHDA and SQIVND (reference sequence). CDR3 length: 11 amino acids. The germline V and J ends were trimmed by 10 bases and 5 bases, with 11 bases remaining between them. The CDR3 DNA reads TGTGCCACCCGCCAGGGGGAGACCCAGTACTTC. It is translated as CATRQGETQYF.

The chain joins TRBV2 to TRBJ2-7; 7 bases agree with TRBD1. The length of the CDR3 is 13 residues. Germline CDR1 and CDR2: SNHLY and FYNNEI. J lost 2 bases, V lost 8 bases, and 6 bases had no gene match. In DNA, the CDR3 is TGTGCCAGCGCTGAACAGGGGACCTACGAGCAGTACTTC. Encoded protein: CASAEQGTYEQYF.

This clone has only one observation. The rearrangement uses TRBV23-1 and TRBJ1-1; perhaps TRBD1 as D (5 bases). TRBV23-1 is an ORF, and what it does is uncertain. Trimming stripped 3 bases from V and 6 bases from J, with 8 bases between. The CDR3 extends over 12 amino acids. The CDR3 loop reads CASSQRDSEAFF. DNA of the CDR3: TGCGCCAGCAGTCAGCGGGACTCTGAAGCTTTCTTT.

This chain joins TRBV3-1 (or the pseudogene TRBV3-2) and TRBJ1-2; 7 bases align to TRBD1. CDR1 is LGHDT, CDR2 YNNKEL, per germline (reference sequence). CDR3 length: 17 amino acids. V shed 3 bases, J shed 2 bases, and the junction held 12 bases outside the gene matches. CDR3 sequence: CASSHAYPRDSNYGYTF. CDR3 in DNA: TGTGCCAGCAGCCATGCTTACCCTAGGGACAGCAACTATGGCTACACCTTC.

The rearrangement links TRBV7-9 to TRBJ2-1, with TRBD2 matching over 10 bases. The CDR3 runs 16 residues. The V gene's germline CDR1 is SEHNR and CDR2 FQNEAQ (reference sequence). Trimming took 3 bases from V and 7 from J; bases not matched to a gene: 9. CDR3 coding DNA: TGTGCCAGCAGCTTCGATGAGCGGGAGGGCCGGAATGAGCAGTTCTTC. Translated: CASSFDEREGRNEQFF.

CDR3 nucleotide sequence: TGTGCCAGCAGTTTACGGGCCGGGGAATTCTATGGCTACACCTTC. Translating gives CASSLRAGEFYGYTF. This chain joins TRBV28 and TRBJ1-2; D not resolved. Germline V gene lookup returns CDR1 MDHEN and CDR2 SYDVKM. The V and J ends lost 2 bases and 4 bases respectively, with 14 bases between them. This CDR3 comprises 15 residues.

The chain couples TRBV28 to TRBJ2-3, with D maybe TRBD2 (6 bases). V gave up 4 bases and J gave up 4 bases, with 9 bases separating them. CDR3 length: 13 residues. Germline V CDR1 and CDR2: MDHEN, SYDVKM. The CDR3 is CASSYGGPDTQYF. The CDR3 DNA sequence: TGTGCCAGCAGTTACGGGGGTCCAGATACGCAGTATTTT.

This chain connects TRBV7-2 to TRBJ2-3, with D maybe TRBD2 (6 bases). The germline V gene encodes CDR1 SGHTA and CDR2 FQGNSA. The CDR3 has 15 amino acids. With 5 bases removed from V and 1 base from J, the gap between germline ends came to 13 bases. Written as DNA, the CDR3 is TGTGCCAGCAGCGGAGGGGTAGTGGGCACAGATACGCAGTATTTT. The encoded protein is CASSGGVVGTDTQYF.

This chain links TRBV7-2 with TRBJ1-3; 8 bases are a match to TRBD1. V trimming: 5 bases; J trimming: 1 base; junction bases outside the gene matches: 7. CDR1 SGHTA and CDR2 FQGNSA come from the germline V gene. The CDR3 runs to 16 residues. CDR3 in DNA: TGTGCCAGCAGCCCTCGGACAGGGCTTTCTGGAAACACCATATATTTT. This sequence encodes CASSPRTGLSGNTIYF.

The rearrangement joins TRBV19 to TRBJ2-1; 11 bases map to TRBD2. The CDR3 is 15 residues long. V lost 6 bases and J lost 5; bases outside the gene matches: 6. Germline lookup yields CDR1 LNHDA and CDR2 SQIVND (reference sequence). The CDR3 loop reads CASRAGLAANNEQFF. CDR3 sequence (DNA): TGTGCCAGTAGGGCGGGACTAGCGGCTAACAATGAGCAGTTCTTC.

V usage is TRBV18 and J usage is TRBJ1-1, with D unresolved. In germline, CDR1 is KGHSH, CDR2 LQKENI. V was shortened by 5 bases and J by 1 base, with 8 bases between the two germline ends. The CDR3 totals 13 residues. CDR3 region: CASSTNSNTEAFF. The CDR3 coding sequence is TGTGCCAGCTCAACTAACTCGAACACTGAAGCTTTCTTT. Using reference TRBV18 and TRBJ1-1 for the parts outside the CDR3, the full variable domain is NAGVMQNPRHLVRRRGQEARLRCSPMKGHSHVYWYRQLPEEGLKFMVYLQKENIIDESGMPKERFSAEFPKEGPSILRIQQVVRGDSAAYFCASSTNSNTEAFFGQGTRLTVV.

V usage is TRBV18 and J usage is TRBJ1-4; D ambiguous. The CDR3 is 15 amino acids. CDR1 is KGHSH and CDR2 is LQKENI in the germline V gene. V was trimmed by 0 bases and J by 0 bases, leaving 5 bases between them. As DNA, the CDR3 is TGTGCCAGCTCACCACCGCCAGCAACTAATGAAAAACTGTTTTTT. It yields the protein CASSPPPATNEKLFF.

The chain links TRBV5-1 to TRBJ1-1; 10 bases line up with TRBD1. Germline V gene data show CDR1 as SGHRS and CDR2 as YFSETQ. Trimming cost V 4 bases and J 2 bases; bases outside gene matches: 8. CDR3 length: 16 amino acids. As DNA, the CDR3 is TGCGCCAGCAGCCTCCGACAGGGGGCGAAAAACACTGAAGCTTTCTTT. It encodes CASSLRQGAKNTEAFF.

The chain has TRBV19 and TRBJ2-5; D uncertain. The ends were cut back, 4 bases at V and 5 bases at J, with 8 bases in the middle. CDR1 is LNHDA and CDR2 is SQIVND in the germline V gene (reference sequence). The CDR3 is 12 residues long. CDR3 nucleotides: TGTGCCAGTAGTAGTTCCCATGAGACCCAGTACTTC. The encoded protein is CASSSSHETQYF.

The chain employs TRBV28 and TRBJ2-2; weak D call: TRBD1 (6 bases). Trimming removed 6 bases at V and 1 base at J, with 18 bases between. There are 17 residues in the CDR3. Germline V gene data show CDR1 as MDHEN and CDR2 as SYDVKM. CDR3 DNA sequence: TGTGCCAGCAGCTCAGGGGCGGCGGGCCAGAACACCGGGGAGCTGTTTTTT. Its translation is CASSSGAAGQNTGELFF.

The chain's CDR3 is CASSVAGGPGRNTGELFF. The DNA for the CDR3 is TGTGCCAGCAGCGTAGCGGGGGGGCCTGGTCGAAACACCGGGGAGCTGTTTTTT. The gene calls are TRBV9 and TRBJ2-2; 8 nucleotides agree with TRBD2. The V segment lost 0 bases and the J segment 2 bases; nucleotides outside the gene matches: 9. The CDR3 consists of 18 residues. Germline CDR1 is SGDLS and CDR2 is YYNGEE.